This TCR beta chain derives from a study of blood T cells in healthy people across ages. Study findings and constraints: Estimated diversity, derived from one million T cells, was regarded as an underestimate. Getting older went along with TCR beta diversity per million T cells dropping roughly linearly. Diversity was higher, and naive CD4+ cells more numerous, in long-lived donors than in aged donors.

The second PCR ran about 6 to 12 cycles with a sample-barcoded 5' primer and J-beta primers. TCRdb ran MiXCR on the 5' RACE reads and lists one entry per CDR3 protein. The sample holds around 1,600,000 distinct CDR3 sequences, 35% to 45% seen once. Comments on this clonotype: Its antigen is undetermined.

Each sample yielded at least 6 million isolated PBMCs. CDR3 size: 15 residues. The germline CDR1 and CDR2 sequences are LGHNA and YSLEER. V was cut by 4 bases and J by 8 bases, with 17 bases left in between. The V call is TRBV4-3, the J call TRBJ1-4; no clear D. The receptor was derived from a young woman in good health. The material sequenced was blood. The chain's CDR3 is CASSPAYLSGEKLFF. The CDR3 bases are TGCGCCAGCAGCCCCGCCTACTTGAGTGGGGAAAAACTGTTTTTT.